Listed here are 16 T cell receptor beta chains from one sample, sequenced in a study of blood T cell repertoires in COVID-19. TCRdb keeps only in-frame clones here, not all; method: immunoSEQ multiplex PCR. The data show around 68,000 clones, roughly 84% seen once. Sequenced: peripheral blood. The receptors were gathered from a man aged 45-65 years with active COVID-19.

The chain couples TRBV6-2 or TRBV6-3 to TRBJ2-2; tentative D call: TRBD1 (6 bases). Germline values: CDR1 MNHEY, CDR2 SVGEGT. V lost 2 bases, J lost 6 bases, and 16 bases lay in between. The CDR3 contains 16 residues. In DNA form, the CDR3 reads TGTGCCAGCAGTTACGGGGGACAAAGCAGGCCCGGGGAGCTGTTTTTT. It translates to CASSYGGQSRPGELFF.

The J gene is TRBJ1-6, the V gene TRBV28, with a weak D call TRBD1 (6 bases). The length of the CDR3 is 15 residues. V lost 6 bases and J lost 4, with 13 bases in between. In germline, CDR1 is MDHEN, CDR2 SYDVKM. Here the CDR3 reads CASRDQGNYNSPLHF. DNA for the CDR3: TGTGCCAGCAGGGATCAGGGGAATTATAATTCACCCCTCCACTTT.

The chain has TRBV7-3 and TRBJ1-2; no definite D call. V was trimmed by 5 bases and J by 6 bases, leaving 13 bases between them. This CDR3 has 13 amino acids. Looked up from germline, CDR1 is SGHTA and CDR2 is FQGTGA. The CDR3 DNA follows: TGTGCCAGCAGCCAAGCGGGCAGTAATGGCTACACCTTC. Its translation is CASSQAGSNGYTF.

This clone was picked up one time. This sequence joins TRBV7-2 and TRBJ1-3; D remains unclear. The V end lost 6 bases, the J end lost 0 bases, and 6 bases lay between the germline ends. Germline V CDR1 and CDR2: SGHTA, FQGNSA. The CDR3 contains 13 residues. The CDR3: CASRALSGNTIYF. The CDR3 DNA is TGTGCCAGCAGGGCCCTCTCTGGAAACACCATATATTTT.

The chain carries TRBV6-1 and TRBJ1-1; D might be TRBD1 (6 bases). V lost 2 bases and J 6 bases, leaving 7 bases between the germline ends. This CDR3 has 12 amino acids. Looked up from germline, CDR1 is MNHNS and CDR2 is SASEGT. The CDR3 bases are TGTGCCAGCAGTGAATGGACAGCTGAAGCTTTCTTT. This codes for CASSEWTAEAFF.

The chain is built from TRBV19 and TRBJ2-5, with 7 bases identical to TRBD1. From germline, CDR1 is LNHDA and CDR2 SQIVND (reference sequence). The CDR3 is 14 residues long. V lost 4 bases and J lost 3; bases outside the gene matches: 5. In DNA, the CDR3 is TGTGCCAGTAGTACAATGGGGACAGAAGAGACCCAGTACTTC. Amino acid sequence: CASSTMGTEETQYF.

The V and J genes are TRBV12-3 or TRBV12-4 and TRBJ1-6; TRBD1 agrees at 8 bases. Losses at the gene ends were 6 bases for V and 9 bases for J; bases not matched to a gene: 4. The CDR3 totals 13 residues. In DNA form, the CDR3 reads TGTGCCAGCAGGACAGGGGTGGGTTCACCCCTCCACTTT. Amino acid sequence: CASRTGVGSPLHF.

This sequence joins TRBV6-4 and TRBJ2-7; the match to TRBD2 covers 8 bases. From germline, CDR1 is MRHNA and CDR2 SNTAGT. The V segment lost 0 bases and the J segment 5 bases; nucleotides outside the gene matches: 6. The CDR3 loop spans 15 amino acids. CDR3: CASSDSTSVKNEQYF. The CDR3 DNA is TGTGCCAGCAGTGACTCGACTAGCGTGAAGAACGAGCAGTACTTC.

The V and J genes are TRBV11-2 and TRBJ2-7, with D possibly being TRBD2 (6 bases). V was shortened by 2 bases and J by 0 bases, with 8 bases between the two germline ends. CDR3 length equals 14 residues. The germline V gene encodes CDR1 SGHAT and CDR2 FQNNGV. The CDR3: CASSLSTSSYEQYF. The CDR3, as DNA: TGTGCCAGCAGCTTATCGACTAGCTCCTACGAGCAGTACTTC.

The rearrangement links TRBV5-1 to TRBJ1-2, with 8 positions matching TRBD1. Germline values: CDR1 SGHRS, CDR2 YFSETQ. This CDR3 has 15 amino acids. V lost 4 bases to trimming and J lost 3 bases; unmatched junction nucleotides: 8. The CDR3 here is CASSGGTGRDYGYTF. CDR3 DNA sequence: TGCGCCAGCAGCGGGGGGACAGGCAGAGACTATGGCTACACCTTC.

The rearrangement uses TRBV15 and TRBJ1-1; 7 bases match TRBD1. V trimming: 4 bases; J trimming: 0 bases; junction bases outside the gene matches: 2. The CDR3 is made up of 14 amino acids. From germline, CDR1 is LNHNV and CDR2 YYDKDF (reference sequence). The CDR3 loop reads CATSTQGMNTEAFF. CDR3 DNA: TGTGCCACCAGCACACAGGGGATGAACACTGAAGCTTTCTTT. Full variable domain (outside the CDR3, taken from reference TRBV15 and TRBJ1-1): DAMVIQNPRYQVTQFGKPVTLSCSQTLNHNVMYWYQQKSSQAPKLLFHYYDKDFNNEADTPDNFQSRRPNTSFCFLDIRSPGLGDTAMYLCATSTQGMNTEAFFGQGTRLTVV.

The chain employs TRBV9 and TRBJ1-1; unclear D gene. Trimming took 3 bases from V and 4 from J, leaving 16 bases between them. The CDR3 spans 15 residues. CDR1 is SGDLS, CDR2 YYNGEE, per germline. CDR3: CASSAFEKSPTEAFF. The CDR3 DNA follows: TGTGCCAGCAGCGCCTTCGAGAAGTCGCCCACTGAAGCTTTCTTT. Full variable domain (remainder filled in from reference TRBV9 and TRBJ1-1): DSGVTQTPKHLITATGQRVTLRCSPRSGDLSVYWYQQSLDQGLQFLIQYYNGEERAKGNILERFSAQQFPDLHSELNLSSLELGDSALYFCASSAFEKSPTEAFFGQGTRLTVV.

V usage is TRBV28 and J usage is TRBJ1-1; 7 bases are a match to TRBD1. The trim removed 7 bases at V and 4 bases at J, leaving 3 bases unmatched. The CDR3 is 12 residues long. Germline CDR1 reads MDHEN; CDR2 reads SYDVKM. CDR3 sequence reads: CASKGGVTEAFF. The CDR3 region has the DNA TGTGCCAGCAAAGGGGGCGTCACTGAAGCTTTCTTT.

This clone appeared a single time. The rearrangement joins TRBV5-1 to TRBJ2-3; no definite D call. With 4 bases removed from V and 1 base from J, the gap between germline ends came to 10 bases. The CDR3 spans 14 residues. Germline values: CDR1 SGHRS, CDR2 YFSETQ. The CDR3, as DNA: TGCGCCAGCAGCGTGTCCCCGGGCACAGATACGCAGTATTTT. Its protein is CASSVSPGTDTQYF.

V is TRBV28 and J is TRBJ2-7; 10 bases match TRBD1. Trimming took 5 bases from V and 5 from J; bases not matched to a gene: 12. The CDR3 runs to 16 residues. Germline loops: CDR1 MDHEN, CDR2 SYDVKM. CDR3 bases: TGTGCCAGCAGTGCCCTAGCCGGGACAGGGGAGGACGAGCAGTACTTC. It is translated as CASSALAGTGEDEQYF.

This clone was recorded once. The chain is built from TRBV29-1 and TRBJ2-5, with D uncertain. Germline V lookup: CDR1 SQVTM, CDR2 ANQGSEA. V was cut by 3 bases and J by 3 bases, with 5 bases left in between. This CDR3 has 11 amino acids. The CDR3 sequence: CSVDREETQYF. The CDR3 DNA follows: TGCAGCGTTGACCGGGAAGAGACCCAGTACTTC.